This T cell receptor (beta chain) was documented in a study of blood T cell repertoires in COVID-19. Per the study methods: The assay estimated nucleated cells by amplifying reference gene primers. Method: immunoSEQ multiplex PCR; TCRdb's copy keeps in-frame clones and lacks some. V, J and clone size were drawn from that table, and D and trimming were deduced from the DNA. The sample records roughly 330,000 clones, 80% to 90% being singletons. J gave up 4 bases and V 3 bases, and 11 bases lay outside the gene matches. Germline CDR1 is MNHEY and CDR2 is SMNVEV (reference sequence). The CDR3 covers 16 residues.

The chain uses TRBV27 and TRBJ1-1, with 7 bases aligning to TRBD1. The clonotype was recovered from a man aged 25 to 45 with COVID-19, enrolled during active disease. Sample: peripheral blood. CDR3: CASSFDRAGSVTEAFF. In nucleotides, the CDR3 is TGTGCCAGCAGTTTCGACAGGGCTGGGAGTGTCACTGAAGCTTTCTTT.